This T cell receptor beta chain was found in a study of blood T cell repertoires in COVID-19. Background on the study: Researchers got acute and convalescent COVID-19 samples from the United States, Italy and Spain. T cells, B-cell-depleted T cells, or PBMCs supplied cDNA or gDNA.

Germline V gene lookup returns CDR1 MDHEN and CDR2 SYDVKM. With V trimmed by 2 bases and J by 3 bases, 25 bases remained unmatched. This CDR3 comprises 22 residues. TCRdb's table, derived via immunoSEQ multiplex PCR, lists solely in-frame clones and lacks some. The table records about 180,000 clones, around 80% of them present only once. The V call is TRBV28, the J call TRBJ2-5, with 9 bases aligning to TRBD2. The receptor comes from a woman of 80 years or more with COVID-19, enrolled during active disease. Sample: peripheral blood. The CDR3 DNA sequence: TGTGCCAGCAGTTTAGGGTTCTTAGCGGGAGTAGGGGAACTTGGATTTAAAGAGACCCAGTACTTC. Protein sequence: CASSLGFLAGVGELGFKETQYF.